This T cell receptor beta chain was recovered during a study of blood T cell repertoires in COVID-19. Study context: Whether acute or convalescent, the COVID-19 samples came from the United States, Italy and Spain. PBMCs, B-cell-depleted T cells, or T cells provided the cDNA or gDNA that made up the material.

From germline, CDR1 is KGHSH and CDR2 LQKENI. The CDR3 sequence is 15 residues long. Trimming left V 5 bases short and J 1 base short, with 12 bases between. Per the authors' pipeline: How many nucleated cells were present was estimated from reference gene primer amplification. Sequencing was performed with immunoSEQ multiplex PCR; in TCRdb, only in-frame clones are kept and a portion is missing. V and J calls and clone size follow that table, whereas D and trimming were derived from the DNA. The sample holds some 520,000 clones, roughly 89% seen once. One Seattle source followed patients from active infection through their disease course.

The clonotype was recovered from a man between 18 and 29 years old with COVID-19, enrolled during active disease. This chain connects TRBV18 to TRBJ2-1; D remains unclear. The sequenced sample consisted of peripheral blood. The CDR3, as DNA: TGTGCCAGCTCAGCGAAAACCACGTCCTACAATGAGCAGTTCTTC. It translates to CASSAKTTSYNEQFF.